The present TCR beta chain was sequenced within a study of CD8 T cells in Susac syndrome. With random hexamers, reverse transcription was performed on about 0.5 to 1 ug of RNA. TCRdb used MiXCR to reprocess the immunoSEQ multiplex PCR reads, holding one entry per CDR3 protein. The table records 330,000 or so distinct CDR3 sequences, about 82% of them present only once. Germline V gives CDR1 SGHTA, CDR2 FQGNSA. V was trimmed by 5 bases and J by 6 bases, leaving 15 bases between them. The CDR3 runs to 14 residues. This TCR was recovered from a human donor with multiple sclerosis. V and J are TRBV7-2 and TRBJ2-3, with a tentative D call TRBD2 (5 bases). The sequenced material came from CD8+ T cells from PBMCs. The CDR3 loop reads CASSPGPRGDTQYF. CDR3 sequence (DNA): TGTGCCAGCAGCCCGGGCCCCCGAGGGGATACGCAGTATTTT. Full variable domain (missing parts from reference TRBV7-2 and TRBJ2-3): GAGVSQSPSNKVTEKGKDVELRCDPISGHTALYWYRQSLGQGLEFLIYFQGNSAPDKSGLPSDRFSAERTGGSVSTLTIQRTQQEDSAVYLCASSPGPRGDTQYFGPGTRLTVL.